This TCR beta chain appears in the sequencing data of a study of shared clonotypes between healthy human individuals. Generated by immunoSEQ multiplex PCR, the TCRdb table keeps only in-frame clones and is missing some. The sample includes roughly 1 million clones, about 80% of them seen just once. Whole-study findings and limits: Compared with memory subsets, naive subsets generally had larger estimated richness.

This CDR3 region has 14 residues. Germline V gene data show CDR1 as MNHNY and CDR2 as SVGAGI (reference sequence). Trimming took off 6 bases at V and 7 bases at J, with 13 bases between the two ends. In the case of this clone: Its antigen is as yet unknown.

The chain has TRBV6-6 and TRBJ1-6; D not certain. This sequence was found in a man between 18 and 35 years old in good health. Specimen: memory CD4+ T cells sorted from blood. Subset in this sample: CD45RA-negative fraction. CDR3 region: CASRDAPVNSPLHF. The CDR3 bases are TGTGCCAGCAGAGATGCTCCGGTGAATTCACCCCTCCACTTT.